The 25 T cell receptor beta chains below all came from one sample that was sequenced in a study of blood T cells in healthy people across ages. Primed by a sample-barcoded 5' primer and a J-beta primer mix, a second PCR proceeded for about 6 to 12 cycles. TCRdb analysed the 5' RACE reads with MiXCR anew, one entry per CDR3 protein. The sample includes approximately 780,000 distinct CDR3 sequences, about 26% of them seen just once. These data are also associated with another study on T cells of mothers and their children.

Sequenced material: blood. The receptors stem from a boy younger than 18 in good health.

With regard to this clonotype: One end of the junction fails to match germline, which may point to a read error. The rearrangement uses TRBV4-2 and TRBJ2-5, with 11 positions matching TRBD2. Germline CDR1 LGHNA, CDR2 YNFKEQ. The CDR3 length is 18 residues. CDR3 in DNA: TGTGCCGGCAGCCAAGATCAGGCCCTAGCGGGGGGAGAAGAGACCCAGTACTTC. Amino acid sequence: CAGSQDQALAGGEETQYF.

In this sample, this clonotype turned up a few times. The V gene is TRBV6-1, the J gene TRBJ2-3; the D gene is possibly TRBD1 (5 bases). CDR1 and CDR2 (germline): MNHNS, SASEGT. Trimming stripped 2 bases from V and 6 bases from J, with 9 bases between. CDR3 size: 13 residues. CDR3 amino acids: CASSEQGTDTQYF. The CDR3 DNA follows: TGTGCCAGCAGTGAACAGGGTACCGATACGCAGTATTTT.

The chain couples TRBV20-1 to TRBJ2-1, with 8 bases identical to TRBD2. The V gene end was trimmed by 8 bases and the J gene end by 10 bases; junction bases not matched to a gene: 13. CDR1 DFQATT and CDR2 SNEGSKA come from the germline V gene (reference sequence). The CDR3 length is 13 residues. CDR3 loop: CSRTDGGASEQFF. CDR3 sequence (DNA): TGCAGTAGAACGGACGGGGGGGCCAGCGAGCAGTTCTTC.

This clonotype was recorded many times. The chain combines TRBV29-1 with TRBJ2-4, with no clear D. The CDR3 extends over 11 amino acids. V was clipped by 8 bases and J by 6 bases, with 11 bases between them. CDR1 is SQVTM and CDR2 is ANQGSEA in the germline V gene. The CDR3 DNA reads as TGCAGCCTCCAGAGTACAAACATTCAGTACTTC. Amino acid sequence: CSLQSTNIQYF.

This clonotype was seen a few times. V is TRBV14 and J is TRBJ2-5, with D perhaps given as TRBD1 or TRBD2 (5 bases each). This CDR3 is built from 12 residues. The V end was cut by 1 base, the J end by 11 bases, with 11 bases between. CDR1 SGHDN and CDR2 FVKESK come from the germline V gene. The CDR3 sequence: CASSQAFWGQYF. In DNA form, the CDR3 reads TGTGCCAGCAGCCAAGCATTCTGGGGGCAGTACTTC.

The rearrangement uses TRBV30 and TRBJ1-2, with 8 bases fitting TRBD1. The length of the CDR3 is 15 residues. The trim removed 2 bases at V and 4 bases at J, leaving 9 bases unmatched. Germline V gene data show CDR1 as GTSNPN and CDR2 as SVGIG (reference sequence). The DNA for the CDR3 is TGTGCCTGGAGTTATAGGACAGGGAGGGGCTATGGCTACACCTTC. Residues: CAWSYRTGRGYGYTF.

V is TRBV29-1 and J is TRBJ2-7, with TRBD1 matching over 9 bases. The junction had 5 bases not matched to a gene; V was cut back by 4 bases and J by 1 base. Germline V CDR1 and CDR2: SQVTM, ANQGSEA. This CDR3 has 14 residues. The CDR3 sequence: CSVGRTGDSYEQYF. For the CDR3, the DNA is TGCAGCGTTGGGCGGACAGGGGATTCCTACGAGCAGTACTTC.

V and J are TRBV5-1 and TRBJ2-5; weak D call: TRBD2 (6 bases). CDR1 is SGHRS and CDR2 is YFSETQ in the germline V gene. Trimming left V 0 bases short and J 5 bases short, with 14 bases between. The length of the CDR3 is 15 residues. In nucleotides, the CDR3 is TGCGCCAGCAGCTTGGTTTCGGGGGTTGGCGAGACCCAGTACTTC. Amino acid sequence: CASSLVSGVGETQYF.

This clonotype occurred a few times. The CDR3 sequence is CASSDRGQGAIYEQYF. CDR3 nucleotide sequence: TGTGCCAGCAGCGATAGGGGACAGGGGGCGATTTACGAGCAGTACTTC. The chain is built from TRBV6-1 and TRBJ2-7; TRBD1 matches at 12 bases. V lost 6 bases to trimming and J lost 4 bases; unmatched junction nucleotides: 10. CDR1 and CDR2 from the germline V gene are MNHNS and SASEGT. The CDR3 length is 16 residues.

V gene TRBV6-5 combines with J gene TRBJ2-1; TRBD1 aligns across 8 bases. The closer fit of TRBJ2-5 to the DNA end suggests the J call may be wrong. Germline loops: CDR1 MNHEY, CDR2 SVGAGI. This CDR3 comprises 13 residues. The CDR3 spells CASQGGPKETQYF. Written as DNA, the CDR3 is TGTGCCTCACAGGGGGGTCCAAAAGAGACCCAGTACTTC.

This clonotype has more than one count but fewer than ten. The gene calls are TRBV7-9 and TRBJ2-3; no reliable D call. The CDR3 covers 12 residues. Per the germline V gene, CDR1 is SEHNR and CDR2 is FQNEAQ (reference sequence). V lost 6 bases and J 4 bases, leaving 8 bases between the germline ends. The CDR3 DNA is TGTGCCAGCAGTTTGAAGTCAGATACGCAGTATTTT. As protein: CASSLKSDTQYF. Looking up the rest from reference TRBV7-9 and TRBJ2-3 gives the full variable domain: DTGVSQNPRHKITKRGQNVTFRCDPISEHNRLYWYRQTLGQGPEFLTYFQNEAQLEKSRLLSDRFSAERPKGSFSTLEIQRTEQGDSAMYLCASSLKSDTQYFGPGTRLTVL.

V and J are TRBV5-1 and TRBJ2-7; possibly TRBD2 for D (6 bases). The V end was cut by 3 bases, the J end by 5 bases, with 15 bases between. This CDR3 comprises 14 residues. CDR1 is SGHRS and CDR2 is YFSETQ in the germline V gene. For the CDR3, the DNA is TGCGCCAGCAGCTCCCGTACTAGCAACGACGAGCAGTACTTC. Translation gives CASSSRTSNDEQYF.

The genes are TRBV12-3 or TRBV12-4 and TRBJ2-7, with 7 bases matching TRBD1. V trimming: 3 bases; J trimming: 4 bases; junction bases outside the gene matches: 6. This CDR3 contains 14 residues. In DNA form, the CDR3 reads TGTGCCAGCAGTTTGGGGACAGTGTTTTACGAGCAGTACTTC. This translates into CASSLGTVFYEQYF.

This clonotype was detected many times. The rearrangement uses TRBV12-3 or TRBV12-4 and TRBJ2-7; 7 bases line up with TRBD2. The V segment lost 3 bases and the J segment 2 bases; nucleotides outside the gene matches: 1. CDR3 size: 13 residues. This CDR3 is CASSLGGTYEQYF. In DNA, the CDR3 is TGTGCCAGCAGTTTGGGGGGGACCTACGAGCAGTACTTC.

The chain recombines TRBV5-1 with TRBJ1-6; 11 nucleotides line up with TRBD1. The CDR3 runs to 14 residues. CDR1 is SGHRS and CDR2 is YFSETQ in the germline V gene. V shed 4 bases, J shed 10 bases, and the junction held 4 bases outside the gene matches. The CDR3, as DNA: TGCGCCAGCAGCCGGACAGGGGGCGAATCACCCCTCCACTTT. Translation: CASSRTGGESPLHF.

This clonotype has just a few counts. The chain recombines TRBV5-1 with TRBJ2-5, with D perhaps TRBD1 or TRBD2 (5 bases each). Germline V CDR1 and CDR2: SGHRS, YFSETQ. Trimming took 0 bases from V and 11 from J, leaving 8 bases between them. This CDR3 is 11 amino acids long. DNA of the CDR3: TGCGCCAGCAGCTTGGAGGGACCACAGTACTTC. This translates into CASSLEGPQYF.

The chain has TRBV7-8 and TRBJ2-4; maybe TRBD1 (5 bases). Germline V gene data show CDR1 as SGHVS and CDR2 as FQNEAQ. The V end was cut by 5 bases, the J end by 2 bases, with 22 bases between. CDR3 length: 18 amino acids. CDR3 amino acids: CASSPRGSPLNTKNIQYF. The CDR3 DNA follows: TGTGCCAGCAGCCCTAGGGGCAGCCCCCTTAATACCAAAAACATTCAGTACTTC.

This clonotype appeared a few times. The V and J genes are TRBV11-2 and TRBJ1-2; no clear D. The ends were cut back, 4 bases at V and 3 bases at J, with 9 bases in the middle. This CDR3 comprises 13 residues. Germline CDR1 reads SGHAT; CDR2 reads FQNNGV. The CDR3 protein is CASSSPGDYGYTF. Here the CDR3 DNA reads TGTGCCAGCAGCTCCCCGGGCGACTATGGCTACACCTTC.

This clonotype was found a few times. The CDR3, as DNA: TGTGCCAGCAGTCCCCCCCGGGACAGGGGCCAAGAGACCCAGTACTTC. Protein sequence: CASSPPRDRGQETQYF. The chain couples TRBV28 to TRBJ2-5; 10 bases match TRBD1. Trimming at V came to 5 bases and at J to 1 base, leaving 7 bases not matched to a gene. CDR3 length equals 16 residues. CDR1 is MDHEN, CDR2 SYDVKM, per germline.

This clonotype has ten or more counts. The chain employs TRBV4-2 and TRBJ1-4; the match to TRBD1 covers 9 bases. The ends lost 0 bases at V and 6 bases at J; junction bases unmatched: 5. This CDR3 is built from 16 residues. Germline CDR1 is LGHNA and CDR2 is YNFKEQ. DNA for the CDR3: TGTGCCAGCAGCCAAGATTCGGGACAGGGACATGAAAAACTGTTTTTT. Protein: CASSQDSGQGHEKLFF.

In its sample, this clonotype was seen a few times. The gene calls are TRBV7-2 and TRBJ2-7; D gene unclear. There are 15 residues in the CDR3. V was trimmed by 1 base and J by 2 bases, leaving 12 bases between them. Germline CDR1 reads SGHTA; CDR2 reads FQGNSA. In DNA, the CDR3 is TGTGCCAGCAGCTTAGAGGTATCTGCTGCCTACGAGCAGTACGTC. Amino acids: CASSLEVSAAYEQYV.

The DNA of the CDR3 is TGTGCCAGCACCGACAAGGGGTCCTCCTACGAGCAGTACTTC. This codes for CASTDKGSSYEQYF. The chain uses TRBV5-6 and TRBJ2-7; D perhaps matches TRBD1 (5 bases). V gave up 6 bases and J gave up 0 bases, with 13 bases separating them. This CDR3 spans 14 amino acids. CDR1 is SGHDT and CDR2 is YYEEEE in the germline V gene.

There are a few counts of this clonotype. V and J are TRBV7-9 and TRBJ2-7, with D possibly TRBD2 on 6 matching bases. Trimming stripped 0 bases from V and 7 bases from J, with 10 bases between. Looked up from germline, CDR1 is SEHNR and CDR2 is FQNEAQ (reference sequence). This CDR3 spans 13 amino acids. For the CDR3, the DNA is TGTGCCAGCAGCTTAGCAGGGGCGGGGGAGCAGTACTTC. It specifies CASSLAGAGEQYF.

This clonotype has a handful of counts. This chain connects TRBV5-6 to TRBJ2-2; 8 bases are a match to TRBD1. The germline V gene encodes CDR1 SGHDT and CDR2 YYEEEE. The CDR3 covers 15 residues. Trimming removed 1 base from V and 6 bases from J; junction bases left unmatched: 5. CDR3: CASSLLDRESGELFF. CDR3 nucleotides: TGTGCCAGCAGCTTGCTGGACAGGGAATCCGGGGAGCTGTTTTTT.

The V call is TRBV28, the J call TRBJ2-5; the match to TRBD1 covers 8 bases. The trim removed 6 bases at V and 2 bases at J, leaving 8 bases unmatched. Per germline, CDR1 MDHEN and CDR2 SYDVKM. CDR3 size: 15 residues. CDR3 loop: CASSRQGTAQETQYF. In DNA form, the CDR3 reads TGTGCCAGCAGCCGACAGGGGACGGCTCAAGAGACCCAGTACTTC.